The clone carrying this T cell receptor beta chain is medium-sized within its sample. The antigen is unknown. This CDR3 has 15 residues. The trim removed 2 bases at V and 5 bases at J, leaving 5 bases unmatched. This entry comes from a study of circulating CD8 cells and anti-PD-1 response in melanoma. Whole-study context: Of roughly 13 patients, seven got anti-PD-1 first and six had prior therapy. Study findings and constraints: Only baseline and M1 samples entered the published repertoire comparisons. TIGIT repertoires were least diverse, DNEG repertoires most diverse. At M1, fewer than 8% of TRB clonotypes appeared in multiple subsets.

Live CD3+CD8+TCRalphabeta+ cells were sorted into four subsets by PD-1 and/or TIGIT. Each library started from around 15 ng of total RNA using the QIAseq Immune Repertoire TCR panel. TCRdb re-derived calls from the reads in MiXCR, one entry per CDR3 protein. This table has approximately 2,500 distinct CDR3 sequences, approximately 6.9% appearing once. The clonotype comes from a human donor with melanoma. The chain joins TRBV12-3 or TRBV12-4 to TRBJ2-1; 8 nucleotides match TRBD2. The starting material was CD8+ T cells from PBMCs, obtained at baseline or after one month of anti-PD-1 therapy (not recorded which). CDR3 nucleotide sequence: TGTGCCAGCAGTTTATACGGGGGGGAAAACAATGAGCAGTTCTTC. Protein product: CASSLYGGENNEQFF.